This T cell receptor beta chain was retrieved from a study of OX40 agonist ivuxolimab in advanced cancers. Assay: immunoSEQ multiplex PCR; the TCRdb copy retains only in-frame clones and omits some. The table includes just under 65,000 clones, around 81% detected once. This clone came up a few times. The ends lost 2 bases at V and 1 base at J; junction bases unmatched: 2. CDR1 and CDR2 from the germline V gene are SGDLS and YYNGEE. CDR3 length: 15 amino acids. V is TRBV9 and J is TRBJ2-2; 7 nucleotides agree with TRBD1. This TCR derives from an adult with an advanced solid tumor such as melanoma, head and neck, liver or kidney cancer. The sample was CD4+ or CD8+ T cells sorted from blood, taken in a trial of the OX40 agonist ivuxolimab. The CDR3 DNA is TGTGCCAGCAGCGTTCGACAGGGGAACACCGGGGAGCTGTTTTTT. Translating gives CASSVRQGNTGELFF.